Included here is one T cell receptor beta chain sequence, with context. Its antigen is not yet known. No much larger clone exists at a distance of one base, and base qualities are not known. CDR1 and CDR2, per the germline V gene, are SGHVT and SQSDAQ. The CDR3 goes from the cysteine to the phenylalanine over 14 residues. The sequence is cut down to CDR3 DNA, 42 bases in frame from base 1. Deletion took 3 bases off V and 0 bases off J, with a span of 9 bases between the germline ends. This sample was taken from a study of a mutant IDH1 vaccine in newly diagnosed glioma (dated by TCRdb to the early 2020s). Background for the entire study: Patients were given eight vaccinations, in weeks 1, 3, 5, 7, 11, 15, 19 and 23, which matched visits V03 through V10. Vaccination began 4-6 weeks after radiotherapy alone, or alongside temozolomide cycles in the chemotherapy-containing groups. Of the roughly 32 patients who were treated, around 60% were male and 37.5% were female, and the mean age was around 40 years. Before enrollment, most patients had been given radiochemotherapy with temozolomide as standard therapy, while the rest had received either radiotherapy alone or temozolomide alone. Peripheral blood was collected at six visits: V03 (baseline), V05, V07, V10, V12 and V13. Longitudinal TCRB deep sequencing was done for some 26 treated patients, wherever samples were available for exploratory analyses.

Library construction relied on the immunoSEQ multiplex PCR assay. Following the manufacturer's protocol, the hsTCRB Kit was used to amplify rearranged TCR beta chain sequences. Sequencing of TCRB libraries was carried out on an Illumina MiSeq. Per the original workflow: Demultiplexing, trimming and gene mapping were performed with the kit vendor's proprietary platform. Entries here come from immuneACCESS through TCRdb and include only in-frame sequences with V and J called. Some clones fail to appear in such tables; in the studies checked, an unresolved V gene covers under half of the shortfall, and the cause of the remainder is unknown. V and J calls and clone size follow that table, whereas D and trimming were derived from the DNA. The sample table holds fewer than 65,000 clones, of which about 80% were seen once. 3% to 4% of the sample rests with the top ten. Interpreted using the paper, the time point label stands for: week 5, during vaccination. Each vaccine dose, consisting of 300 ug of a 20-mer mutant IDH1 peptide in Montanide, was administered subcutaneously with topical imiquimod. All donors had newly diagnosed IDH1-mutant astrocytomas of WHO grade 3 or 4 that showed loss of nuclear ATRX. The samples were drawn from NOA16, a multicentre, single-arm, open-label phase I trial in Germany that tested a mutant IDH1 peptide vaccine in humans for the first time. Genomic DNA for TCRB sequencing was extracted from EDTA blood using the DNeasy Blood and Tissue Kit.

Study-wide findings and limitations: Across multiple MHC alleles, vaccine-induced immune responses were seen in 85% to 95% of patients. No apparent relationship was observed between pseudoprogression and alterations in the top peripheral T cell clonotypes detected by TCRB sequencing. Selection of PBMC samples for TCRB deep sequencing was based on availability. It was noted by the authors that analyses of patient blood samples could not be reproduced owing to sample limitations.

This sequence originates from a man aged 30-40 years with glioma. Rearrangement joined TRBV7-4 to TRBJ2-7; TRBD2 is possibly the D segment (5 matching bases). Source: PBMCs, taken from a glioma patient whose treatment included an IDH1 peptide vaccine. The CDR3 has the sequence CASSLEALSYEQYF. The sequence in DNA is TGTGCCAGCAGCTTGGAGGCCCTCTCCTACGAGCAGTACTTC.